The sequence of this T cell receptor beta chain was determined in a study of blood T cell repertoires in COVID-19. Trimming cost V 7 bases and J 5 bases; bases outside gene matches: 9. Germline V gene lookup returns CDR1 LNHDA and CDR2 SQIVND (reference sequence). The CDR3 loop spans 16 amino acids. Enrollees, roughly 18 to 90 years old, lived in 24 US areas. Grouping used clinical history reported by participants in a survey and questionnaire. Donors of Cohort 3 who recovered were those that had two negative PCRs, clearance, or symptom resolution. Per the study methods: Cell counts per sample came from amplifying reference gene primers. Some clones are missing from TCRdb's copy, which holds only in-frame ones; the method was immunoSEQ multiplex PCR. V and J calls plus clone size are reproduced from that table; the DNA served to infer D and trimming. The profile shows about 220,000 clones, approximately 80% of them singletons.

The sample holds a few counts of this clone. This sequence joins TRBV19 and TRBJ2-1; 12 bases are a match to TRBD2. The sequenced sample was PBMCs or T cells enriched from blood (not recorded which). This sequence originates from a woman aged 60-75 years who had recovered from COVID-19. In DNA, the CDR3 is TGTGCCAGTACCATAGGGTGGACTAGCGGGAACAATGAGCAGTTCTTC. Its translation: CASTIGWTSGNNEQFF.